This T cell receptor beta chain comes out of a study of blood T cells in healthy people across ages. Primers used in a second PCR of roughly 6 to 11 cycles were a sample-barcoded 5' primer and a J-beta primer mix. Each of the cDNA molecules was tagged by a template-switch adaptor with 12 random nucleotides. The yield of each sample was at least 2.5 million CDR3-containing paired-end reads. TCRdb itself ran the 5' RACE reads through MiXCR, one entry per CDR3 protein. The sample lists fewer than 1,000,000 distinct CDR3 sequences, roughly 46% seen once, with less than 20% in the top ten. The V segment lost 4 bases and the J segment 3 bases; nucleotides outside the gene matches: 7. The CDR3 runs to 15 residues. Germline-derived CDR1 and CDR2 are SGHNT and YYREEE (reference sequence).

The rearrangement uses TRBV5-4 and TRBJ1-2, with 9 positions matching TRBD1. Sequenced input: blood. The sequence was collected from a man aged 80 or over in good health. DNA of the CDR3: TGTGCCAGCAGCCAACCGGACAGGGGCGACTATGGCTACACCTTC. Its translation is CASSQPDRGDYGYTF.